The present TCR beta chain was sequenced within a study of monozygotic twins with inflammatory bowel disease. Study-wide findings and caveats: Repertoire similarity did not differ between concordant and discordant twins, perhaps due to limited power.

This CDR3 comprises 15 residues. From germline, CDR1 is MNHEY and CDR2 SMNVEV (reference sequence). Every TCR library drew on 3,500 to 4,000 ng of total RNA. TCRdb re-analyzed the 5' RACE reads; it lists each CDR3 protein once, without DNA. Its listing shows approximately 400,000 distinct CDR3 sequences. Regarding this clonotype: Its antigen is unidentified.

Sequencing input: blood. This TCR came from a human donor with ulcerative colitis or Crohn's disease, or a healthy co-twin of an affected twin (not recorded which). The rearrangement links TRBV27 to TRBJ2-1; TCRdb picks TRBD1, but there is no DNA to check that call. The chain's CDR3 is CASTPAGDGFNGFYF.